A single sample gave rise to the 13 T cell receptor beta chains below, sequenced in a study of vaccination and CD4 T cells after COVID-19. Sequencing of DNA taken from cultured CD4+ T cells relied on the Oncomine TCR Beta short-read assay. TCRdb passed the PCR reads through MiXCR, listing each CDR3 protein once. Among over 15,000 distinct CDR3 sequences, about 80% were seen once, and the ten largest hold approximately 18%. Treatment denoted: approximately 11-day PBMC culture with coronavirus spike peptide pools or control peptides (ViraFEST assay). Their specific antigens are unknown. Sequenced material: CD4+ T cells from blood, cultured in vitro, taken after SARS-CoV-2 vaccination. The receptors derive from a human donor who received a COVID-19 vaccine.

The chain couples TRBV10-3 to TRBJ1-2, with 7 bases matching TRBD1. The V and J ends lost 8 bases and 2 bases, in that order; junction bases with no gene match: 5. The CDR3 has 13 amino acids. Germline loops: CDR1 ENHRY, CDR2 SYGVKD. CDR3 in DNA: TGTGCCATCGCCCAGGGGGAAAACTATGGCTACACCTTC. Protein sequence: CAIAQGENYGYTF.

A few counts support this clonotype. The V gene is TRBV30, the J gene TRBJ1-3; 7 bases align to TRBD1. The J segment lost 7 bases and the V segment lost 5 bases, leaving 11 bases of the junction unmatched. CDR1 is GTSNPN and CDR2 is SVGIG in the germline V gene (reference sequence). CDR3 length: 14 residues. The CDR3 sequence is CAWRRTGRGNTIYF. As DNA, the CDR3 is TGTGCCTGGCGGAGGACAGGTCGCGGGAACACCATATATTTT.

This rearrangement joins TRBV19 to TRBJ1-6; a possible D gene is TRBD1 (5 bases). Germline values: CDR1 LNHDA, CDR2 SQIVND (reference sequence). V lost 7 bases, J lost 0 bases, and 13 bases lay in between. The CDR3 has 16 amino acids. The CDR3 DNA is TGTGCCAGTACTGAGGGGACGAGCTCCTATAATTCACCCCTCCACTTT. This sequence encodes CASTEGTSSYNSPLHF.

The rearrangement links TRBV10-3 to TRBJ2-4, with D uncertain. From germline, CDR1 is ENHRY and CDR2 SYGVKD. The V gene lost 5 bases and the J gene lost 0 bases, with 14 bases spanning the gap. CDR3 length equals 16 residues. The CDR3 coding sequence is TGTGCCATCAGTAAAGAGGACGAGGTAGCCAAAAACATTCAGTACTTC. The encoded protein is CAISKEDEVAKNIQYF.

This clonotype was seen only a few times. The rearrangement uses TRBV6-1 and TRBJ1-1; 7 bases align to TRBD1. V was clipped by 5 bases and J by 1 base; unmatched bases: 4. The CDR3 length is 14 residues. Germline V gives CDR1 MNHNS, CDR2 SASEGT. CDR3 sequence (DNA): TGTGCCAGCAGTCGAGGGGGCGGGAACACTGAAGCTTTCTTT. Encoded protein: CASSRGGGNTEAFF.

The chain couples TRBV6-1 to TRBJ1-6; 9 bases are shared with TRBD1. From germline, CDR1 is MNHNS and CDR2 SASEGT. The CDR3 has 16 residues. The V gene end was trimmed by 6 bases and the J gene end by 8 bases; junction bases not matched to a gene: 11. CDR3 sequence (DNA): TGTGCCAGCAGCCCCACAGGGGGCAATTCGGATTCACCCCTCCACTTT. Its translation is CASSPTGGNSDSPLHF.

The chain employs TRBV2 and TRBJ1-2; a possible D gene is TRBD1 (5 bases). Germline-derived CDR1 and CDR2 are SNHLY and FYNNEI. The germline V and J ends were trimmed by 5 bases and 4 bases, with 11 bases remaining between them. The CDR3 consists of 13 residues. The CDR3 reads CASSITGSYGYTF. The DNA of the CDR3 is TGTGCCAGCAGTATAACAGGTTCCTATGGCTACACCTTC.

The J gene is TRBJ2-5, the V gene TRBV6-1; D call uncertain. The V end lost 6 bases, the J end lost 5 bases, and 16 bases lay between the germline ends. The CDR3 sequence is 14 residues long. CDR1 and CDR2 (germline): MNHNS, SASEGT. In DNA form, the CDR3 reads TGTGCCAGCAGGCCCCGTAATCTCGGGGAGACCCAGTACTTC. It yields the protein CASRPRNLGETQYF.

The chain employs TRBV7-9 and TRBJ2-5, with D perhaps matching TRBD2 (5 bases). This CDR3 is built from 15 residues. Germline CDR1 reads SEHNR; CDR2 reads FQNEAQ (reference sequence). Between the trimmed V and J ends, which lost 5 bases and 0 bases, there was a span of 13 bases. CDR3 in amino acids: CASSLSGLYQETQYF. In DNA form, the CDR3 reads TGTGCCAGCAGCCTTTCCGGACTTTACCAAGAGACCCAGTACTTC.

This clonotype was counted a single time. This chain uses TRBV21-1 with TRBJ2-2; the table gives TRBD1 as D, unverified against the DNA. TRBV21-1 is noted as a pseudogene. The CDR3 length is 19 residues. The CDR3: CASSKAHPSQGANTGELFF. The CDR3 DNA is TGTGCCAGCAGCAAAGCCCACCCCTCTCAGGGCGCTAACACCGGGGAGCTGTTTTTT.

The V call is TRBV5-1, the J call TRBJ2-5; D is ambiguous. The CDR3 has 14 amino acids. Germline assignment: CDR1 SGHRS and CDR2 YFSETQ. With 0 bases removed from V and 4 bases from J, the gap between germline ends came to 10 bases. The DNA of the CDR3 is TGCGCCAGCAGCTTGGCCGGATCGGCAGAGACCCAGTACTTC. This translates into CASSLAGSAETQYF. Together with reference TRBV5-1 and TRBJ2-5, the CDR3 gives the full variable domain: KAGVTQTPRYLIKTRGQQVTLSCSPISGHRSVSWYQQTPGQGLQFLFEYFSETQRNKGNFPGRFSGRQFSNSRSEMNVSTLELGDSALYLCASSLAGSAETQYFGPGTRLLVL.

The chain links TRBV12-3 or TRBV12-4 to TRBJ2-3; 7 bases are a match to TRBD1. This CDR3 has 15 amino acids. V shed 5 bases, J shed 3 bases, and the junction held 8 bases outside the gene matches. DNA of the CDR3: TGTGCCAGCAGTCCAGGGACAGAACGGACAGATACGCAGTATTTT. It is translated as CASSPGTERTDTQYF.

This rearrangement joins TRBV9 to TRBJ1-2; perhaps TRBD1 as D (5 bases). The germline V gene has CDR1 SGDLS and CDR2 YYNGEE. V gave up 2 bases and J gave up 4 bases, with 12 bases separating them. CDR3 size: 14 residues. Here the CDR3 reads CASSVLGAGYGYTF. As DNA, the CDR3 is TGTGCCAGCAGCGTCCTTGGGGCGGGCTATGGCTACACCTTC.